This T cell receptor (beta chain) was sequenced for a study of T cell responses to AZD1222 COVID-19 vaccine. CDR3 length equals 16 residues. The J segment lost 0 bases and the V segment lost 6 bases, leaving 10 bases of the junction unmatched. Germline V CDR1 and CDR2: LGHDT, YNNKEL (reference sequence). The count of this clone is one. What it binds is unknown. Data came from immunoSEQ multiplex PCR; TCRdb stores just in-frame clones and leaves some out. Of 150,000 to 200,000 clones in the sample, approximately 90% were seen once. Study conclusions and caveats: White British people made up most donors, females outnumbered males, and clonal diversity was possibly underestimated. The number of AZD1222 recipients seropositive at baseline was only six.

The source of this sequence is an adult who received the AZD1222 COVID-19 vaccine. This rearrangement joins TRBV3-1 (or the pseudogene TRBV3-2) to TRBJ1-1; 7 positions match TRBD1. This specimen was peripheral blood, taken 28 days after the second AZD1222 dose. The chain's CDR3 is CASSPPGQIMNTEAFF. The CDR3 DNA reads TGTGCCAGCAGTCCTCCGGGACAGATAATGAACACTGAAGCTTTCTTT.